The entry below gives a single T cell receptor (beta chain) sequence along with its context. Its binding antigen is unknown. Base-call qualities are not available, and no considerably larger clone is one nucleotide away. This sample was included in a study of OX40 agonist ivuxolimab in advanced cancers. In terms of the full investigation: Ivuxolimab was an agonistic, fully human IgG2 monoclonal antibody directed against OX40 (CD134), a costimulatory receptor. The monotherapy dose-escalation portion (N of about 50 patients) of the phase I ivuxolimab trial is reported in the paper. In the dose-escalation cohort, approximately 80% of patients were male, and the mean age was 60 years with a range of about 20 to 79. Among the 50 to 55 dose-escalation patients, around 19 had hepatocellular carcinoma, some 15 melanoma, 9 renal cell carcinoma and 9 head and neck cancer. The point of sequencing TCRbeta in the periphery was to test whether ivuxolimab changed TCR sequence diversity and drove clonal T-cell expansion. Patients were allowed to have had prior anti-PD-1, anti-PD-L1 or anti-CTLA-4 therapy, and approximately 40% of the dose-escalation patients had been treated with checkpoint inhibitors. Intravenous ivuxolimab was administered to patients every 2 weeks at six dose levels: 0.01, 0.1, 0.3, 1.5, 3 and 10 mg/kg. Three dose-escalation patients achieved partial responses, one with hepatocellular carcinoma and two with cutaneous melanoma. Here is what the overall study found, with its caveats: After ivuxolimab, expanded clones were on average more numerous among CD8+ T cells than among CD4+ T cells. At doses of 0.1 to 3.0 mg/kg, clonal expansion of both CD4+ and CD8+ T cells in blood was seen between baseline and week 6. The antigen specificity of the clonally expanded peripheral T cells was not determined. Low levels of normalized T-cell clonal expansion were also seen in some patients who did not respond. Partial responders in the 0.1-3.0 mg/kg groups had among the lowest normalized peripheral clonal expansion, especially among CD8+ T cells.

For sequencing of the TCRbeta CDR3 region, genomic DNA was extracted from the sorted cells. The immunoSEQ Assay was used to sequence the TCRbeta CDR3 regions. Entries here come from immuneACCESS through TCRdb and include only in-frame sequences with V and J called. Some clones fail to appear in such tables; in the studies checked, an unresolved V gene covers under half of the shortfall, and the cause of the remainder is unknown. Across this sample there are approximately 70,000 clones, with around 87% seen only once. The leading ten clones occupy approximately 1.2% of the sample. Patients with a history of autoimmune disease or receiving systemic immunosuppression were excluded from the trial. Peripheral blood for TCR sequencing was collected from all dose cohorts at baseline, on cycle 4 day 1, and on cycle 7 day 1. Samples came from an open-label, multicenter, first-in-human phase I dose-escalation trial of ivuxolimab. The trial enrolled adults with locally advanced or metastatic head and neck squamous cell, hepatocellular, melanoma or renal cell carcinoma. Before TCR sequencing, CD4+ and CD8+ T cells were separately sorted from peripheral blood.

The TCR originated in an adult with an advanced solid tumor such as melanoma, head and neck, liver or kidney cancer. Here the sequenced sample was CD4+ or CD8+ T cells sorted from blood, taken in a trial of the OX40 agonist ivuxolimab.

The bases read TGTGCCAGCAGTTTACAGGGTAGCAATCAGCCCCAGCATTTT. It specifies CASSLQGSNQPQHF. The rearrangement combines TRBV27 with TRBJ1-5, and the D gene may be TRBD1, 5 bases matching. Via the germline V gene (reference sequence), CDR1 is MNHEY and CDR2 SMNVEV. The CDR3 covers 14 residues, taking in both the cysteine and the phenylalanine. Only the CDR3 part of the read is kept: 42 bases, read in frame from the first base. Deletion took 2 bases off V and 0 bases off J, with a span of 5 bases between the germline ends.